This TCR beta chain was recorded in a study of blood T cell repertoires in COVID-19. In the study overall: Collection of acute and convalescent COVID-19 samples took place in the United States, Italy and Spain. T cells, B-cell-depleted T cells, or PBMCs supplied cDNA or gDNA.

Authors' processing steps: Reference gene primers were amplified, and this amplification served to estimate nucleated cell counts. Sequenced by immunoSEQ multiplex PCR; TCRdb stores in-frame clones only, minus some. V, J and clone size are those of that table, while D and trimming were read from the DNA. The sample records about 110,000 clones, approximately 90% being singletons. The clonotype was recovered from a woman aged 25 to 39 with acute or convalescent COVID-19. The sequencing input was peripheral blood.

The CDR3 DNA sequence: TGTGCCAGCAGCTTTAGCCGCATCGAAGCTTTCTTT. Translating it yields CASSFSRIEAFF. The genes are TRBV5-6 and TRBJ1-1; D not resolved. Germline-derived CDR1 and CDR2 are SGHDT and YYEEEE. The V end was cut by 2 bases, the J end by 8 bases, with 10 bases between. This CDR3 contains 12 residues.